This TCR beta chain emerged from a study of early stage breast cancer tumors. Overall study findings and caveats: Compared with adjacent normal breast, tumors showed about 2.5-fold denser, more clonal T cells.

Germline-derived CDR1 and CDR2 are MNHEY and SMNVEV (reference sequence). The CDR3 consists of 14 residues. Trimming cost V 5 bases and J 0 bases, with 8 bases left between them. Sequenced by immunoSEQ multiplex PCR; TCRdb stores in-frame clones only, minus some. The data contain over 25,000 clones, 80% of them seen just once; the ten biggest clones take up approximately 12%. About this clone: Its specificity is unknown.

This TCR was recovered from a person between 55 and 69 years old with breast cancer. V gene TRBV27 combines with J gene TRBJ1-3; D not certain. The sequenced sample consisted of blood. The CDR3 DNA is TGTGCCAGCAGTAAAGCTCTCTCTGGAAACACCATATATTTT. Residues: CASSKALSGNTIYF.